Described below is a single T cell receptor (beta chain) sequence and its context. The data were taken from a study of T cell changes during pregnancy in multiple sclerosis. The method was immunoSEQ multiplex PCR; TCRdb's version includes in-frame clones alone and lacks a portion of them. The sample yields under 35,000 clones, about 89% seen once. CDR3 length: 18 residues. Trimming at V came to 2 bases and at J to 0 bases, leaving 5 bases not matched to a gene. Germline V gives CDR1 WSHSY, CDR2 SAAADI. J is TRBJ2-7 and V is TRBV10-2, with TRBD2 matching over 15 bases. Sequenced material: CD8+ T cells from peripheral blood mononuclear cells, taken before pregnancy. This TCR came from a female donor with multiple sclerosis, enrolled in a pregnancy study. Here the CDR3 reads CASSEAGTSGGFSYEQYF. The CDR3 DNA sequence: TGCGCCAGCAGTGAGGCCGGGACTAGCGGGGGGTTCTCCTACGAGCAGTACTTC.